A single sample is the source of the 18 T cell receptor beta chains below, sequenced in a study of spatial heterogeneity in lung cancer. Indicated time point: sample taken at primary tumor resection. A single record per CDR3 protein comes from TCRdb applying MiXCR to the 5' RACE reads. The table shows about 25,000 distinct CDR3 sequences, with 6.5% to 8% occurring only once. Sequences were derived from PBMCs, sampled at surgery. These receptors originate from a male donor with early-stage non-small cell lung cancer.

This clonotype was detected ten times or more. The J gene is TRBJ2-2, the V gene TRBV2; weak D call: TRBD1 (5 bases). The CDR3 totals 13 residues. The germline V and J ends were trimmed by 4 bases and 6 bases, with 9 bases remaining between them. Germline CDR1 and CDR2: SNHLY and FYNNEI. CDR3 sequence reads: CASSGSRAGELFF. The DNA of the CDR3 is TGTGCCAGCAGTGGGAGCAGGGCCGGGGAGCTGTTTTTT. The full variable domain, rest sourced from reference TRBV2 and TRBJ2-2, is EPEVTQTPSHQVTQMGQEVILRCVPISNHLYFYWYRQILGQKVEFLVSFYNNEISEKSEIFDDQFSVERPDGSNFTLKIRSTKLEDSAMYFCASSGSRAGELFFGEGSRLTVL.

The V and J genes are TRBV7-6 and TRBJ2-1; 7 bases line up with TRBD2. Losses at the gene ends were 1 base for V and 7 bases for J; bases not matched to a gene: 13. The CDR3 totals 17 residues. From germline, CDR1 is SGHVS and CDR2 FNYEAQ. CDR3 in amino acids: CASSLVGSGRVLNEQFF. Written as DNA, the CDR3 is TGTGCCAGCAGCTTAGTGGGTAGCGGGCGGGTTTTGAATGAGCAGTTCTTC.

There are many counts of this clonotype. Here the CDR3 DNA reads TGCGCCAGCAGCAGGGGGAGCTCCTACGAGCAGTACTTC. Its translation is CASSRGSSYEQYF. This chain links TRBV4-1 with TRBJ2-7; D might be TRBD1 (6 bases). The CDR3 loop spans 13 amino acids. CDR1 is MGHRA and CDR2 is YSYEKL in the germline V gene. The ends were cut back, 5 bases at V and 0 bases at J, with 8 bases in the middle.

The chain couples TRBV11-2 to TRBJ2-7; no clear D gene. CDR3 length equals 12 residues. The ends were cut back, 4 bases at V and 0 bases at J, with 4 bases in the middle. Germline CDR1 SGHAT, CDR2 FQNNGV. This CDR3 is CASSSASYEQYF. DNA for the CDR3: TGTGCCAGCAGCTCGGCCTCCTACGAGCAGTACTTC.

This chain connects TRBV5-1 to TRBJ1-2, with 10 bases that match TRBD1. Germline CDR1 reads SGHRS; CDR2 reads YFSETQ. V was clipped by 5 bases and J by 8 bases; unmatched bases: 6. The CDR3 sequence is 13 residues long. The CDR3, as DNA: TGCGCCAGCAGATCGACAGGGGGCGAAGGCTACACCTTC. Translated: CASRSTGGEGYTF.

This clonotype ranks as medium-sized (0.01 to 0.1%). The J gene is TRBJ1-1, the V gene TRBV5-1, with a weak D call TRBD1 (6 bases). This CDR3 spans 13 amino acids. Trimming took 4 bases from V and 4 from J, leaving 11 bases between them. The V gene's germline CDR1 is SGHRS and CDR2 YFSETQ. CDR3 sequence reads: CASSPTGSTEAFF. CDR3 nucleotides: TGCGCCAGCAGCCCTACAGGGTCCACTGAAGCTTTCTTT.

This clonotype was picked up many times. The chain has TRBV24-1 and TRBJ2-5; D is possibly TRBD2 (6 bases). Germline V lookup: CDR1 KGHDR, CDR2 SFDVKD. The V gene lost 4 bases and the J gene lost 4 bases, with 6 bases spanning the gap. This CDR3 spans 12 amino acids. The CDR3, as DNA: TGTGCCACCAGTGACGGGAGAGAGACCCAGTACTTC. Translation: CATSDGRETQYF.

This clonotype was counted only a few times. CDR3 loop: CASRVQRITEAFF. DNA for the CDR3: TGTGCCAGCAGGGTACAGAGAATCACTGAAGCTTTCTTT. V usage is TRBV12-3 or TRBV12-4 and J usage is TRBJ1-1; D gene unclear. V lost 6 bases and J lost 4, with 12 bases in between. This CDR3 has 13 amino acids.

The chain has TRBV7-8 and TRBJ1-2, with TRBD1 identical over 8 bases. There are 13 residues in the CDR3. CDR1 is SGHVS, CDR2 FQNEAQ, per germline. Germline trimming cut 5 bases from V and 8 bases from J; bases unmatched to any gene: 7. CDR3 coding DNA: TGTGCCAGCAGCCAGACAGGGGCTAGCGGCTACACCTTC. Its protein is CASSQTGASGYTF.

The sample holds many counts of this clonotype. V gene TRBV6-4 combines with J gene TRBJ2-2; 7 bases are shared with TRBD2. The CDR3 runs 13 residues. V gave up 4 bases and J gave up 4 bases; unmatched junction bases: 0. Germline CDR1 reads MRHNA; CDR2 reads SNTAGT. CDR3 in DNA: TGTGCCAGCAGTGGGACTAGCACCGGGGAGCTGTTTTTT. This encodes CASSGTSTGELFF.

This clonotype was seen ten or more times. The V call is TRBV29-1, the J call TRBJ2-3, with a weak D call TRBD1 (5 bases). Germline V gene lookup returns CDR1 SQVTM and CDR2 ANQGSEA. This CDR3 comprises 11 residues. The V end lost 3 bases, the J end lost 6 bases, and 7 bases lay between the germline ends. The DNA of the CDR3 is TGCAGCGTTGAGAAGGGGGATACGCAGTATTTT. This encodes CSVEKGDTQYF.

About this clonotype: This clone may be a read error of a much larger clone one base away. V gene TRBV28 combines with J gene TRBJ1-1; D unclear. The germline gives CDR1 MDHEN, CDR2 SYDVKM. The CDR3 is made up of 12 amino acids. CDR3 sequence: CTSSIRVTEAFF. CDR3 bases: TGTACCAGCAGTATCCGGGTGACTGAAGCTTTCTTT.

This clonotype was seen at least ten times. The rearrangement joins TRBV15 to TRBJ1-1; tentative D call: TRBD1 (5 bases). Germline V gives CDR1 LNHNV, CDR2 YYDKDF (reference sequence). V lost 1 base and J 2 bases, leaving 14 bases between the germline ends. The CDR3 has 16 amino acids. CDR3 sequence (DNA): TGTGCCACCAGCAGAGGAGAGGTGAGGGGCAACACTGAAGCTTTCTTT. Translation: CATSRGEVRGNTEAFF. Combining the CDR3 with reference TRBV15 and TRBJ1-1 gives the whole variable domain DAMVIQNPRYQVTQFGKPVTLSCSQTLNHNVMYWYQQKSSQAPKLLFHYYDKDFNNEADTPDNFQSRRPNTSFCFLDIRSPGLGDTAMYLCATSRGEVRGNTEAFFGQGTRLTVV.

The chain combines TRBV6-5 with TRBJ1-5, with D unclear. CDR3 length: 13 amino acids. The V end lost 0 bases, the J end lost 6 bases, and 6 bases lay between the germline ends. CDR1 and CDR2 from the germline V gene are MNHEY and SVGAGI. The CDR3 loop is CASSYSNGQPQHF. CDR3 nucleotides: TGTGCCAGCAGTTACTCGAATGGTCAGCCCCAGCATTTT.

The chain links TRBV2 to TRBJ1-1; D is uncertain. Germline V gene lookup returns CDR1 SNHLY and CDR2 FYNNEI. V lost 4 bases and J lost 0, with 6 bases in between. This CDR3 region has 13 residues. In DNA form, the CDR3 reads TGTGCCAGCAGTGGACATTTGAACACTGAAGCTTTCTTT. Its protein product is CASSGHLNTEAFF.

The V call is TRBV7-9, the J call TRBJ2-3, with 7 nucleotides matching TRBD2. Germline V gene sequence: CDR1 SEHNR, CDR2 FQNEAQ (reference sequence). Trimming at V came to 4 bases and at J to 1 base, leaving 5 bases not matched to a gene. The CDR3 spans 15 residues. The CDR3 sequence: CASSSSGTRTDTQYF. The DNA for the CDR3 is TGTGCCAGCAGCTCGAGCGGGACCCGCACAGATACGCAGTATTTT.

This clonotype was recorded at least ten times. CDR3 DNA sequence: TGTGCCAGTAGTCTCCCGGGGACAGGGGGCAATCAGCCCCAGCATTTT. Encoded protein: CASSLPGTGGNQPQHF. The chain joins TRBV19 to TRBJ1-5, with TRBD1 matching over 10 bases. The V segment lost 5 bases and the J segment 2 bases; nucleotides outside the gene matches: 6. The CDR3 contains 16 residues. Per the germline V gene, CDR1 is LNHDA and CDR2 is SQIVND (reference sequence).

This clonotype occurred many times. This rearrangement joins TRBV29-1 to TRBJ1-4, with 7 positions matching TRBD1. Germline V gene lookup returns CDR1 SQVTM and CDR2 ANQGSEA. The CDR3 extends over 15 amino acids. V lost 7 bases, J lost 0 bases, and 8 bases stayed unmatched. CDR3 DNA sequence: TGCAGCGCCACGACAGGGTTCGCAACTAATGAAAAACTGTTTTTT. Protein product: CSATTGFATNEKLFF.